This entry describes one TCR beta chain. As yet, its antigen is unknown. One base away lies a much larger clone, so this may be a sequencing read error. This CDR3 is also generated by other DNA sequences in the sample. This sample was taken from a study of shared clonotypes between healthy human individuals. Findings of the study overall: Blood was the sole source, and tissue repertoires probably differ. What limited the represented genetic and exposure-history diversity was the small number of donors. Compared with memory subsets, naive subsets generally had larger estimated richness.

Trimming took off 5 bases at V and 2 bases at J, with 4 bases between the two ends. From germline, CDR1 is MNHNS and CDR2 SASEGT. The CDR3 spans 11 residues. Data came from immunoSEQ multiplex PCR; TCRdb stores just in-frame clones and leaves some out. Of 600,000 to 750,000 clones listed, about two thirds were seen once; the top ten hold over 1.5%. The source material was memory CD4+ T cells sorted from blood. As for subset: CD45RA-negative fraction. The sequence was collected from a woman younger than 45 in good health. The V gene is TRBV6-1, the J gene TRBJ2-7, with D uncertain. The CDR3 nucleotides read TGTGCCAGCAGTTACACCTACGAGCAGTACTTC. Encoded protein: CASSYTYEQYF.